This T cell receptor (beta chain) came from a study of T cells after yellow fever vaccination. Study-wide findings and caveats: At 95% to 98% for CD4 and over 80% for CD8, most primary-vaccination clones showed up again after the booster.

MiXCR, run by TCRdb on the 5' RACE reads, gives a single entry per CDR3 protein. The data contain some 120,000 distinct CDR3 sequences, 7.5% to 9.5% of them singletons. This clonotype occurred many times. Its antigen is unknown. Germline V gene data show CDR1 as SGHTA and CDR2 as FQGNSA. The CDR3 has 17 residues. V lost 5 bases to trimming and J lost 6 bases; unmatched junction nucleotides: 11. The chain joins TRBV7-2 to TRBJ2-2; 11 nucleotides align to TRBD1. This TCR came from a man between 25 and 39 years old who received the YFV17D yellow fever vaccine. Sequencing used CD8+ T cells sorted from PBMCs, obtained 45 days after the yellow fever booster vaccination. The CDR3 coding sequence is TGTGCCAGCAGCCTCAGGACAGGGGGCCGGGAGGCCGGGGAGCTGTTTTTT. Translating gives CASSLRTGGREAGELFF.